This T cell receptor beta chain was found in a study of siplizumab effects on memory and regulatory T cells. With respect to this clone: The target antigen is unknown.

Overall study results and limits: Naive T cells looked more diverse than memory cells and looked like major alloresponse contributors. Fewer alloreactive sequences mapped to unstimulated CD4+ memory cells under siplizumab. No assignable naive or memory phenotype existed for roughly 75-96% of proliferating CD4+ or CD8+ clones.

The germline V gene encodes CDR1 KGHSH and CDR2 LQKENI. CDR3 length equals 15 residues. The V gene lost 4 bases and the J gene lost 2 bases, with 14 bases spanning the gap. TCRdb's table, derived via immunoSEQ multiplex PCR, lists solely in-frame clones and lacks some. There are around 83,000 clones in the sample; about 87% occur only once, and 15% lies in the top ten. This TCR was sampled from a human donor in good health. V and J are TRBV18 and TRBJ1-1; a possible D gene is TRBD1 (6 bases). Material for sequencing was CD4+ T cells sorted from blood. CDR3 in amino acids: CASSQYLQGNTEAFF. CDR3 bases: TGTGCCAGCTCACAGTATTTACAGGGAAACACTGAAGCTTTCTTT. The whole variable domain, remainder taken from reference TRBV18 and TRBJ1-1, is NAGVMQNPRHLVRRRGQEARLRCSPMKGHSHVYWYRQLPEEGLKFMVYLQKENIIDESGMPKERFSAEFPKEGPSILRIQQVVRGDSAAYFCASSQYLQGNTEAFFGQGTRLTVV.